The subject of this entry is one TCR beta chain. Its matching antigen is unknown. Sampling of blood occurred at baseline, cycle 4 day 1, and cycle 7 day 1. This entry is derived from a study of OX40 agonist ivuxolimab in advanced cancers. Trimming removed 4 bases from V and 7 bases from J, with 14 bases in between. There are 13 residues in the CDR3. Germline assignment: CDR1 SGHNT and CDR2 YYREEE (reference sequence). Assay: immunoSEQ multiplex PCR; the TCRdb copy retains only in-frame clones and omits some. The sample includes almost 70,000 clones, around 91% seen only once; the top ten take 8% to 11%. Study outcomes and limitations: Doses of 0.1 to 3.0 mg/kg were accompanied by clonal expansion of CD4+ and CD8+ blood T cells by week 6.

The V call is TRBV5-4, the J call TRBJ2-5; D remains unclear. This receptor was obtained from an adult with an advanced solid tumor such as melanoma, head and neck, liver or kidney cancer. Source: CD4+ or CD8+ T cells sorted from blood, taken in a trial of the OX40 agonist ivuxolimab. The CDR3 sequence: CASSLGWVGTQYF. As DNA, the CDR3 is TGTGCCAGCAGCCTAGGTTGGGTTGGGACCCAGTACTTC.